This T cell receptor beta chain appears in the sequencing data of a study of T cell changes during pregnancy in multiple sclerosis. TCRdb's table, derived via immunoSEQ multiplex PCR, lists solely in-frame clones and lacks some. The table shows tens of thousands of clones, with 87% occurring only once. V lost 0 bases to trimming and J lost 3 bases; unmatched junction nucleotides: 6. Germline V gene data show CDR1 as SGDLS and CDR2 as YYNGEE. This CDR3 spans 15 amino acids. The sequencing used CD8+ T cells from peripheral blood mononuclear cells, collected before pregnancy. The TCR sequence derives from a female donor with multiple sclerosis, enrolled in a pregnancy study. V and J are TRBV9 and TRBJ2-7; 7 bases fit TRBD2. CDR3 sequence reads: CASSVAGGGLYEQYF. CDR3 nucleotides: TGTGCCAGCAGCGTAGCGGGAGGAGGACTCTACGAGCAGTACTTC.